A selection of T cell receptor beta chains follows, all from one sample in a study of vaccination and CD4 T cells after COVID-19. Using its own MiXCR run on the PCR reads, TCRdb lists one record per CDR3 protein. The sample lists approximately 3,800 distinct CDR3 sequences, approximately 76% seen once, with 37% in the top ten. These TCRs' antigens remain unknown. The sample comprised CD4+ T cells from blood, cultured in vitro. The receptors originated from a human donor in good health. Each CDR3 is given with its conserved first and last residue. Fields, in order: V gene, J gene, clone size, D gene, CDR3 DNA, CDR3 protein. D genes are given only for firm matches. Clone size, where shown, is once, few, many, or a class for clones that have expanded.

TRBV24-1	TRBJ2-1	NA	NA	TGTGCCACCAGTGAAGAGGGCATTTACAATGAGCAGTTCTTC	CATSEEGIYNEQFF
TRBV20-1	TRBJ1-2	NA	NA	TGCAGTGCTAGAGTTGGGGGGCATGGCTACACCTTC	CSARVGGHGYTF
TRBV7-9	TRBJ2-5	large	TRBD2	TGTGCCAGCAGCGGGTTAGCGGGGGTTGAACAGACCCAGTACTTC	CASSGLAGVEQTQYF
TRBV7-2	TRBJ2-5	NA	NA	TGTGCCAGCAGCCGACGACTTGGGCGGGAGACCCAGTACTTC	CASSRRLGRETQYF
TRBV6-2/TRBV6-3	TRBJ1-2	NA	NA	TGTGCCAGCAGTGACGCCGTCTATGGCTACACCTTC	CASSDAVYGYTF
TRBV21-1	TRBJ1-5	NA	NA	TGTGCCAGCAGCAAAGACGGTTTCAGTAGCAATCAGCCCCAGCATTTT	CASSKDGFSSNQPQHF
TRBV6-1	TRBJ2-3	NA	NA	TGTGCCAGCAGCCAAACGACGGAGGGTACGCAGTATTTT	CASSQTTEGTQYF
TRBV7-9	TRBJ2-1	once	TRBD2	TGTGCCAGCAGCCACATAGCGGGGGGTCATAATGAGCAGTTCTTC	CASSHIAGGHNEQFF
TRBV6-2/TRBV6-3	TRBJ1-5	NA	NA	TGTGCCAGCACTTACTTAGGGGGTAGCAATCAGCCCCAGCATTTT	CASTYLGGSNQPQHF
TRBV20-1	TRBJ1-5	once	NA	TGCAGTGCTAGAACCTGGGCTGATTATCAGCCCCAGCATTTT	CSARTWADYQPQHF
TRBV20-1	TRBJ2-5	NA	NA	TGCAGTGCTAGTCGGGAATCGACAGAGACCCAGTACTTC	CSASRESTETQYF
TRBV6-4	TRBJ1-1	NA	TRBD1	TGTGCCAGCAGAGCAGGGGGGGGTAGGACTGAAGCTTTCTTT	CASRAGGGRTEAFF
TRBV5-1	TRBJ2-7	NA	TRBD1	TGCGCCAGCAGCTTGGGTGGACAGGGCCACGAGCAGTACTTC	CASSLGGQGHEQYF
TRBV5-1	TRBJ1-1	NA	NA	TGCGCCAGCAGCGTGGGGGGGGCACGGAACACTGAAGCTTTCTTT	CASSVGGARNTEAFF
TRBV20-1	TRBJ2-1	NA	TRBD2	TGCAGTGCTAGCCCTCGGCGGGGGGGTGTCAATGAGCAGTTCTTC	CSASPRRGGVNEQFF
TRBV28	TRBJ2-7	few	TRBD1	TGTGCCAGCAGCCTCGGGGGACAGGGAAGCTACGAGCAGTACTTC	CASSLGGQGSYEQYF
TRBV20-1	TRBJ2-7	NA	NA	TGCAGTGCCATCCTCCTCCGGGACGACCACGAGCAGTACTTC	CSAILLRDDHEQYF
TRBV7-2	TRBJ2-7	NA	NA	TGTGCCAGCACCCAAGTGGCTATGGGGGACTACGAGCAGTACTTC	CASTQVAMGDYEQYF
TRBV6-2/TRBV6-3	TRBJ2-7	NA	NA	TGTGCCAGCAGTTACTCCAGGGACACGAACGAGCAGTACTTC	CASSYSRDTNEQYF
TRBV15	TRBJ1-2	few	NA	TGTGCCACCAGCAGGGAAGTAAGCTATGGCTACACCTTC	CATSREVSYGYTF
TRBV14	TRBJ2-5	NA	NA	TGTGCCAGCAGCCCACACCCCGGACAGCCCGGCGGGGAGACCCAGTACTTC	CASSPHPGQPGGETQYF
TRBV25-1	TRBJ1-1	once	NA	TGTGCCAGCAAGGATGGGGTGACCGAAGCTTTCTTT	CASKDGVTEAFF
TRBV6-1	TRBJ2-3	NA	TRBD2	TGTGCCAGCAAAAGGACTAGCAGCACAGATACGCAGTATTTT	CASKRTSSTDTQYF
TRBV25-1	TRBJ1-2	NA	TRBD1	TGTGCCAGCAGTGAACGCAGGGGGCGCCGCTATGGCTACACCTTC	CASSERRGRRYGYTF
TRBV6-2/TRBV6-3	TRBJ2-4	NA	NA	TGTGCCAGCAGTTACGACAGGGCCAAAAACATTCAGTACTTC	CASSYDRAKNIQYF
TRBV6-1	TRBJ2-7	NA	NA	TGTGCCAGCAGCCACGGGAGTGCAGGTGGCTACGAGCAGTACTTC	CASSHGSAGGYEQYF
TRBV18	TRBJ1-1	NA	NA	TGTGCCAGCTCACCACGTCGCGCGACGAACACTGAAGCTTTCTTT	CASSPRRATNTEAFF
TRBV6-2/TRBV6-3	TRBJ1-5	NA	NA	TGTGCCAGCAGTTCCGCAGGGGTTGGGGGTCAGCCCCAGCATTTT	CASSSAGVGGQPQHF
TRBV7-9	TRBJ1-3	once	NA	TGTGCCAGCAGCTTCGACGGCGGCTCTGGAAACACCATATATTTT	CASSFDGGSGNTIYF
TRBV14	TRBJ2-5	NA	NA	TGTGCCAGCAGCCAAGAAGGAGGGTTGAAGACCCAGTACTTC	CASSQEGGLKTQYF